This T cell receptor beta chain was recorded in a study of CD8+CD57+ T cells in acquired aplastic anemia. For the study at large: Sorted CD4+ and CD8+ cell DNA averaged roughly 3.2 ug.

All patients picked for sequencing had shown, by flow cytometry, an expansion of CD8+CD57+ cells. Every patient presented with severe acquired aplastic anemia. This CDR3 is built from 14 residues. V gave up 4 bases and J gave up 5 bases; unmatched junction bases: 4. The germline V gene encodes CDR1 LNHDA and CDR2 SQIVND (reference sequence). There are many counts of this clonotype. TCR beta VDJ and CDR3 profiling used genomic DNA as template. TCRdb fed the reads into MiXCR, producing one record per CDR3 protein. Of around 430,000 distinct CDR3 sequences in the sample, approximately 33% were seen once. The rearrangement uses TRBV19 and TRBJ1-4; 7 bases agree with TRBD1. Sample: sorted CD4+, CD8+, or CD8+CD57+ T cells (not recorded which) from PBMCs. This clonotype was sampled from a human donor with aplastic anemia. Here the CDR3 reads CASSTGTENEKLFF. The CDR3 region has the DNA TGTGCCAGTAGTACCGGGACAGAGAATGAAAAACTGTTTTTT.